These 9 T cell receptor beta chains originate from one sample sequenced in a study of cytomegalovirus exposure and HLA in healthy donors. Generated by immunoSEQ multiplex PCR, the TCRdb table keeps only in-frame clones and is missing some. The data contain under 300,000 clones, 90% of them singletons. What was sequenced was PBMCs. These receptor sequences come from a woman aged 18-29 years in good health and CMV-seronegative.

The J gene is TRBJ2-3, the V gene TRBV6-1; D gene ambiguous. Germline V lookup: CDR1 MNHNS, CDR2 SASEGT. The CDR3 covers 14 residues. V was trimmed by 2 bases and J by 0 bases, leaving 6 bases between them. For the CDR3, the DNA is TGTGCCAGCAGTGAACTGGGCAGCACAGATACGCAGTATTTT. Translating gives CASSELGSTDTQYF.

This chain joins TRBV6-1 and TRBJ2-7; 12 bases match TRBD2. V gave up 8 bases and J gave up 1 base; unmatched junction bases: 6. The CDR3 runs 15 residues. Germline CDR1 is MNHNS and CDR2 is SASEGT. CDR3 amino acids: CASGKTSGGSYEQYV. DNA for the CDR3: TGTGCCAGCGGGAAGACTAGCGGGGGTTCCTACGAGCAGTACGTC.

This sequence joins TRBV4-1 and TRBJ1-5, with a possible D match to TRBD1 (6 bases). This CDR3 region has 15 residues. V was trimmed by 4 bases and J by 0 bases, leaving 10 bases between them. Looked up from germline, CDR1 is MGHRA and CDR2 is YSYEKL. DNA of the CDR3: TGCGCCAGCAGCCCTCGACAGGATAGCAATCAGCCCCAGCATTTT. Translated: CASSPRQDSNQPQHF.

The genes are TRBV27 and TRBJ1-2, with 8 bases aligning to TRBD1. V trimming: 5 bases; J trimming: 7 bases; junction bases outside the gene matches: 18. The CDR3 has 17 residues. From germline, CDR1 is MNHEY and CDR2 SMNVEV (reference sequence). CDR3 loop: CASSPLGQGRKNSGYTF. In DNA form, the CDR3 reads TGTGCCAGCAGTCCTCTAGGACAGGGAAGGAAGAATAGTGGCTACACCTTC.

This chain joins TRBV11-2 and TRBJ1-1; the D is unclear. CDR1 and CDR2 from the germline V gene are SGHAT and FQNNGV. The CDR3 sequence is 15 residues long. Trimming stripped 5 bases from V and 6 bases from J, with 19 bases between. CDR3 loop: CASSPLTGNGAEAFF. CDR3 DNA sequence: TGTGCCAGCAGCCCCTTGACTGGGAACGGGGCTGAAGCTTTCTTT.

The chain has TRBV6-1 and TRBJ1-1, with D possibly being TRBD1 (6 bases). Trimming pared 3 bases from V and 1 base from J, leaving 15 bases between. The CDR3 runs 16 residues. In germline, CDR1 is MNHNS, CDR2 SASEGT. CDR3 coding DNA: TGTGCCAGCAGTGATTGGGGGGGCTGGGGGAACACTGAAGCTTTCTTT. It specifies CASSDWGGWGNTEAFF.

The chain carries TRBV5-6 and TRBJ1-2; 8 bases are a match to TRBD1. There are 14 residues in the CDR3. After removal of 4 bases from V and 4 bases from J, the junction contained 6 bases not matched to a gene. CDR1 and CDR2 (germline): SGHDT, YYEEEE. The DNA for the CDR3 is TGTGCCAGCAGCATCGGACAGGGAGCCTATGGCTACACCTTC. This sequence encodes CASSIGQGAYGYTF.

This chain uses TRBV19 with TRBJ2-1, with D perhaps TRBD1 (5 bases). Trimming pared 1 base from V and 6 bases from J, leaving 7 bases between. The CDR3 consists of 13 residues. Germline lookup yields CDR1 LNHDA and CDR2 SQIVND (reference sequence). CDR3 DNA sequence: TGTGCCAGTAGTATAGTGGGGCGCAATGAGCAGTTCTTC. Residues: CASSIVGRNEQFF.

The V and J genes are TRBV14 and TRBJ1-4; D gene uncertain. CDR3 length: 12 amino acids. Trimming took 5 bases from V and 11 from J, leaving 12 bases between them. CDR1 is SGHDN and CDR2 is FVKESK in the germline V gene. CDR3 amino acids: CASSSRSPKLFF. CDR3 coding DNA: TGTGCCAGCAGCTCTCGGTCCCCGAAACTGTTTTTT.